The present T cell receptor (beta chain) was sequenced within a study of T-cell reconstitution after alpha-beta-depleted transplantation in children. Trimming at V came to 0 bases and at J to 5 bases, leaving 6 bases not matched to a gene. Germline-derived CDR1 and CDR2 are LGHNA and YSLEER. The length of the CDR3 is 16 residues. Unique molecular identifiers were used in preparing the TCRbeta library. One entry per CDR3 protein results from TCRdb running MiXCR on the PCR reads. The repertoire has more than 550,000 distinct CDR3 sequences, over 9.5% of them found once; the top ten carry less than 4.5%.

The sequenced sample was PBMCs from the stem cell graft donor, obtained from the stem cell graft. The chain links TRBV4-3 to TRBJ2-1; 8 nucleotides align to TRBD2. This clonotype was obtained from a human donor who donated a stem cell graft to a child with acute myeloid leukemia. The CDR3 spells CASSQEVAGSHNEQFF. The CDR3 nucleotides are TGCGCCAGCAGCCAAGAGGTAGCGGGATCCCACAATGAGCAGTTCTTC.